This passage covers 30 T cell receptor beta chains from one sample sequenced in a study of CD8+CD57+ T cells in acquired aplastic anemia. Previously, flow cytometry had revealed CD8+CD57+ cell expansion in the patients chosen for sequencing. According to the study, genomic DNA was the template for TCR beta VDJ and CDR3 profiling. TCRdb re-derived calls from the reads in MiXCR, one entry per CDR3 protein. The repertoire holds 100,000 to 150,000 distinct CDR3 sequences, with approximately 41% as singletons. The sequenced sample consisted of sorted CD4+, CD8+, or CD8+CD57+ T cells (not recorded which) from PBMCs. The source is a human donor with aplastic anemia.

This clonotype was picked up many times. The chain employs TRBV6-1 and TRBJ1-5; D is uncertain. The CDR3 consists of 14 residues. V was trimmed by 7 bases and J by 3 bases, leaving 13 bases between them. Germline V gene lookup returns CDR1 MNHNS and CDR2 SASEGT. Here the CDR3 DNA reads TGTGCCAGCACCCAGGACGGAAACAATCAGCCCCAGCATTTT. Translation: CASTQDGNNQPQHF.

This clonotype has only one observation. The chain is built from TRBV5-5 and TRBJ1-2; 12 bases are shared with TRBD1. This CDR3 contains 15 residues. V was clipped by 1 base and J by 5 bases; unmatched bases: 3. CDR1 and CDR2 from the germline V gene are SGHKS and YYEKEE (reference sequence). CDR3: CASSLRGQGAYGYTF. The CDR3 bases are TGTGCCAGCAGCTTGCGGGGACAGGGGGCGTATGGCTACACCTTC.

The chain links TRBV6-1 to TRBJ1-4, with no clear D. Trimming took off 6 bases at V and 8 bases at J, with 13 bases between the two ends. Germline values: CDR1 MNHNS, CDR2 SASEGT. There are 13 residues in the CDR3. CDR3 sequence reads: CASRPGNEEKLFF. Written as DNA, the CDR3 is TGTGCCAGCAGGCCGGGAAACGAAGAAAAACTGTTTTTT.

There are many counts of this clonotype. V and J are TRBV9 and TRBJ1-1; D is uncertain. The CDR3 consists of 14 residues. Trimming cost V 2 bases and J 1 base, with 9 bases left between them. Germline V CDR1 and CDR2: SGDLS, YYNGEE. The CDR3 region has the DNA TGTGCCAGCAGCGTGGGAGCTAAGAACACTGAAGCTTTCTTT. Translation: CASSVGAKNTEAFF.

This chain joins TRBV11-2 and TRBJ2-1, with no clear D. The germline V gene has CDR1 SGHAT and CDR2 FQNNGV. Between the trimmed V and J ends, which lost 0 bases and 0 bases, there was a span of 9 bases. The CDR3 has 16 residues. For the CDR3, the DNA is TGTGCCAGCAGCTTAGAACCAGACTTCTCCTACAATGAGCAGTTCTTC. This translates into CASSLEPDFSYNEQFF.

The CDR3 loop reads CATSDLYRNYGYTF. CDR3 in DNA: TGTGCCACCAGTGATTTGTACAGAAACTATGGCTACACCTTC. This chain links TRBV24-1 with TRBJ1-2, with D uncertain. The CDR3 loop spans 14 amino acids. Trimming pared 0 bases from V and 2 bases from J, leaving 6 bases between. Per the germline V gene, CDR1 is KGHDR and CDR2 is SFDVKD.

In this sample, this clonotype turned up many times. The chain links TRBV20-1 to TRBJ2-3; D may be TRBD1 or TRBD2 (5 bases each). The germline V and J ends were trimmed by 6 bases and 1 base, with 14 bases remaining between them. The germline V gene encodes CDR1 DFQATT and CDR2 SNEGSKA (reference sequence). This CDR3 is 14 amino acids long. CDR3 sequence (DNA): TGCAGTGCCCAAGAGGGGTTTGGCACAGATACGCAGTATTTT. This sequence encodes CSAQEGFGTDTQYF.

A remark on this clonotype: The junction departs from the called germline gene at one end, perhaps through a read error. This chain connects TRBV6-5 to TRBJ1-2, with 8 bases matching TRBD1. Germline CDR1 is MNHEY and CDR2 is SVGAGI. The CDR3 covers 14 residues. The CDR3 spells CASSYGQGGYSYTF. CDR3 bases: TGTGCCAGCAGCTACGGACAGGGAGGCTATAGCTACACCTTC.

This chain joins TRBV7-9 and TRBJ2-7; 9 bases fit TRBD1. V shed 8 bases and J 5 bases; nucleotides not matched to a gene: 7. CDR3 size: 13 residues. Germline CDR1 SEHNR, CDR2 FQNEAQ (reference sequence). The CDR3 coding sequence is TGTGCCAGCGGGGGACAGGGAGTCCACGAGCAGTACTTC. Translated, it gives CASGGQGVHEQYF.

This clonotype was recorded many times. V gene TRBV3-1 combines with J gene TRBJ2-1, with D perhaps TRBD2 (6 bases). Between the trimmed V and J ends, which lost 1 base and 7 bases, there was a span of 8 bases. The germline V gene has CDR1 LGHDT and CDR2 YNNKEL (reference sequence). This CDR3 has 13 residues. The CDR3 protein is CASSQVGGNEQFF. CDR3 nucleotide sequence: TGTGCCAGCAGCCAAGTCGGAGGGAATGAGCAGTTCTTC.

V is TRBV19 and J is TRBJ1-1, with D perhaps matching TRBD1 (5 bases). This CDR3 has 14 amino acids. Germline V gene data show CDR1 as LNHDA and CDR2 as SQIVND (reference sequence). V gave up 5 bases and J gave up 0 bases, with 10 bases separating them. CDR3 loop: CASSRQYMNTEAFF. The CDR3 DNA reads as TGTGCCAGTAGTCGACAGTACATGAACACTGAAGCTTTCTTT.

The chain combines TRBV10-3 with TRBJ1-3; D gene ambiguous. V was shortened by 6 bases and J by 7 bases, with 10 bases between the two germline ends. The CDR3 is 12 residues long. CDR1 ENHRY and CDR2 SYGVKD come from the germline V gene. CDR3 nucleotides: TGTGCCATCAGCGGCGGTCGGAACACCATATATTTT. Protein sequence: CAISGGRNTIYF.

The chain uses TRBV25-1 and TRBJ2-3; the D gene is possibly TRBD2 (6 bases). This CDR3 contains 15 residues. CDR1 MGHDK and CDR2 SYGVNS come from the germline V gene. Deletions cut 4 bases from V and 6 bases from J, with 17 bases between. CDR3 amino acids: CASSVASVGVDTQYF. The DNA for the CDR3 is TGTGCCAGCAGTGTTGCTAGCGTGGGCGTCGATACGCAGTATTTT.

The genes are TRBV19 and TRBJ1-1; tentative D call: TRBD1 (5 bases). The CDR3 consists of 14 residues. The germline V gene has CDR1 LNHDA and CDR2 SQIVND (reference sequence). Between the trimmed V and J ends, which lost 6 bases and 4 bases, there was a span of 15 bases. The DNA of the CDR3 is TGTGCCAGTAGATGGGACCTAAGGGGCACTGAAGCTTTCTTT. Its protein product is CASRWDLRGTEAFF.

Turning to this clonotype: The conserved final phenylalanine or tryptophan is absent from the CDR3, which likely points to a read error. The limits of the CDR3 on the DNA are not certain, so only TCRdb's listed CDR3 is given. The chain uses TRBV5-5 and TRBJ1-6. Per the germline V gene, CDR1 is SGHKS and CDR2 is YYEKEE (reference sequence). The CDR3 spans 15 residues, counting both ends. The CDR3 sequence is CASSREGSYNSPLRY.

This clonotype has at least ten counts. The chain has TRBV2 and TRBJ1-1; D is undetermined. The V gene lost 5 bases and the J gene lost 0 bases, with 7 bases spanning the gap. CDR3 length equals 13 residues. Germline CDR1 and CDR2: SNHLY and FYNNEI. The CDR3 protein is CASSKGMNTEAFF. The CDR3 DNA reads as TGTGCCAGCAGTAAGGGCATGAACACTGAAGCTTTCTTT. The full variable domain, with the rest looked up from reference TRBV2 and TRBJ1-1, is EPEVTQTPSHQVTQMGQEVILRCVPISNHLYFYWYRQILGQKVEFLVSFYNNEISEKSEIFDDQFSVERPDGSNFTLKIRSTKLEDSAMYFCASSKGMNTEAFFGQGTRLTVV.

The CDR3 sequence is CSATPRTGREEKLFF. In DNA, the CDR3 is TGCAGTGCCACTCCCCGGACAGGCCGGGAGGAAAAACTGTTTTTT. V usage is TRBV20-1 and J usage is TRBJ1-4, with 7 bases that match TRBD1. The germline CDR1 and CDR2 sequences are DFQATT and SNEGSKA (reference sequence). V dropped 6 bases and J dropped 8; count of bases not matched to a gene: 15. CDR3 length: 15 amino acids.

CDR3 DNA sequence: TGTGCCAGCAGTGAATTGGGCTCTGGAAACACCTTC. Encoded protein: CASSELGSGNTF. V is TRBV25-1 and J is TRBJ1-2, with D unresolved. V lost 1 base, J lost 12 bases, and 12 bases lay in between. Germline V gene sequence: CDR1 MGHDK, CDR2 SYGVNS. The CDR3 is 12 amino acids.

In its sample, this clonotype was seen many times. The rearrangement uses TRBV5-1 and TRBJ1-2; 9 nucleotides align to TRBD1. The V segment lost 4 bases and the J segment 0 bases; nucleotides outside the gene matches: 7. This CDR3 is built from 16 residues. The V gene's germline CDR1 is SGHRS and CDR2 YFSETQ. The CDR3 DNA reads TGCGCCAGCAGCGGACAGGGGACTGGAGCTAACTATGGCTACACCTTC. Encoded protein: CASSGQGTGANYGYTF.

The chain carries TRBV3-1 and TRBJ1-1; no clear D gene. The CDR3 is 14 amino acids. Looked up from germline, CDR1 is LGHDT and CDR2 is YNNKEL (reference sequence). V was clipped by 3 bases and J by 1 base, with 9 bases between them. The CDR3: CASSQLGGNTEAFF. In DNA form, the CDR3 reads TGTGCCAGCAGCCAGTTGGGTGGGAACACTGAAGCTTTCTTT.

This clonotype has a count of ten or more. The chain combines TRBV9 with TRBJ2-2, with unresolved D. V dropped 7 bases and J dropped 5 bases, with 15 bases sitting between them. The CDR3 spans 14 residues. CDR1 is SGDLS and CDR2 is YYNGEE in the germline V gene. CDR3 sequence reads: CASGAEYRTGELFF. CDR3 DNA sequence: TGTGCCAGCGGCGCCGAGTATAGAACCGGGGAGCTGTTTTTT.

This clonotype has a handful of counts. This chain uses TRBV20-1 with TRBJ2-4; 9 bases agree with TRBD1. J was trimmed by 1 base and V by 6 bases; bases with no gene match: 13. Germline V gene sequence: CDR1 DFQATT, CDR2 SNEGSKA (reference sequence). The CDR3 is 17 residues long. The DNA of the CDR3 is TGCAGTGCAATACAGGGGGCGGGAGTCATGGCCAAAAACATTCAGTACTTC. It codes for CSAIQGAGVMAKNIQYF.

This clonotype was seen at least ten times. The chain carries TRBV6-1 and TRBJ1-2; 10 bases line up with TRBD1. Germline lookup yields CDR1 MNHNS and CDR2 SASEGT. V lost 6 bases to trimming and J lost 8 bases; unmatched junction nucleotides: 9. The length of the CDR3 is 14 residues. The CDR3 DNA is TGTGCCAGCAGCCGGACAGGGGGTTTGAGCGGCTACACCTTC. This sequence encodes CASSRTGGLSGYTF.

A remark on this clonotype: A much larger clonotype is one base distant, so this may be a read error. The V call is TRBV19, the J call TRBJ2-6, with TRBD1 identical over 7 bases. This CDR3 is built from 17 residues. V dropped 9 bases and J dropped 0; count of bases not matched to a gene: 11. CDR1 is LNHDA, CDR2 SQIVND, per germline (reference sequence). The CDR3 DNA reads as TGTGCCAGCCTATCCGACAGGGTAGCCTCTGGGGCCAACGTCCTGACTTTC. This sequence encodes CASLSDRVASGANVLTF.

Ten or more counts support this clonotype. The rearrangement joins TRBV11-2 to TRBJ2-7; a weak D match, TRBD2 (7 bases). The ends were cut back, 0 bases at V and 5 bases at J, with 20 bases in the middle. This CDR3 contains 17 residues. Germline CDR1 and CDR2: SGHAT and FQNNGV. CDR3 region: CASSLEEAGALRNEQYF. CDR3 sequence (DNA): TGTGCCAGCAGCTTAGAGGAGGCGGGGGCATTAAGAAACGAGCAGTACTTC. Based on the CDR3 plus reference TRBV11-2 and TRBJ2-7, the full variable domain is EAGVAQSPRYKIIEKRQSVAFWCNPISGHATLYWYQQILGQGPKLLIQFQNNGVVDDSQLPKDRFSAERLKGVDSTLKIQPAKLEDSAVYLCASSLEEAGALRNEQYFGPGTRLTVT.

In this sample, this clonotype turned up many times. This sequence joins TRBV20-1 and TRBJ2-7; D may correspond to TRBD1 or TRBD2 (5 bases each). The CDR3 length is 13 residues. Looked up from germline, CDR1 is DFQATT and CDR2 is SNEGSKA (reference sequence). As DNA, the CDR3 is TGCAGCGTTGGGGGTCGGACCTCCTACGAGCAGTACTTC. Translating gives CSVGGRTSYEQYF.

Ten or more counts support this clonotype. This chain uses TRBV20-1 with TRBJ2-3; D gene unclear. Trimming stripped 0 bases from V and 5 bases from J, with 6 bases between. The CDR3 runs 12 residues. CDR1 is DFQATT, CDR2 SNEGSKA, per germline (reference sequence). Here the CDR3 DNA reads TGCAGTGCTAGAGATCAGGTAGATACGCAGTATTTT. It translates to CSARDQVDTQYF.

This clonotype was counted many times. The V call is TRBV7-2, the J call TRBJ2-2; 7 bases line up with TRBD2. Per the germline V gene, CDR1 is SGHTA and CDR2 is FQGNSA. Unmatched junction bases numbered 11, after V lost 4 bases and J lost 6 bases. The CDR3 totals 16 residues. DNA of the CDR3: TGTGCCAGCAGCTCCCAGCGGGGACTTCCCTCCGGGGAGCTGTTTTTT. Amino acid sequence: CASSSQRGLPSGELFF.

V is TRBV19 and J is TRBJ1-5; 9 nucleotides align to TRBD1. CDR3 size: 14 residues. With 5 bases clipped from V and 6 bases from J, the junction kept 5 bases outside the gene matches. In germline, CDR1 is LNHDA, CDR2 SQIVND (reference sequence). The CDR3 DNA is TGTGCCAGTAGTTCGGACAGGGGCAGTCAGCCCCAGCATTTT. Protein sequence: CASSSDRGSQPQHF.

This clonotype was seen many times. V usage is TRBV6-5 and J usage is TRBJ1-2; TRBD1 agrees at 8 bases. From germline, CDR1 is MNHEY and CDR2 SVGAGI. The CDR3 is made up of 13 amino acids. Germline trimming cut 4 bases from V and 6 bases from J; bases unmatched to any gene: 4. The CDR3 reads CASSLTGGNGYTF. The CDR3, as DNA: TGTGCCAGCAGTTTAACAGGGGGAAATGGCTACACCTTC.